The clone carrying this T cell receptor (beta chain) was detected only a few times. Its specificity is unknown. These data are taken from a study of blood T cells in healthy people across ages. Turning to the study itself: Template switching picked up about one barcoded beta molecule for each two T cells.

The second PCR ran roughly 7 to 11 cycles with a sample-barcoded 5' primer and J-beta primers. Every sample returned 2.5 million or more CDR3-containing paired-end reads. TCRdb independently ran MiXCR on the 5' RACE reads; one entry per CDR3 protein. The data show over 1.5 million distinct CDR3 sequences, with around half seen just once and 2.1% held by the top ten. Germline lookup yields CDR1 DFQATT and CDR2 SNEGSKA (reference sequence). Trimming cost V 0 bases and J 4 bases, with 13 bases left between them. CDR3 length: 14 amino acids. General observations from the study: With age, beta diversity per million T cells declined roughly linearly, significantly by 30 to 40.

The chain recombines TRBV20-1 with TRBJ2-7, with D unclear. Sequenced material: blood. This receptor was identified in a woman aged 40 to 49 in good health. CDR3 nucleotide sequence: TGCAGTGCTAGAGATCCCAACGGCCAGTACGAGCAGTACTTC. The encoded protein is CSARDPNGQYEQYF.